The source of this T cell receptor (beta chain) is a study of long-term antiretroviral therapy in people with HIV. Points from the study as a whole: Neither ART adherence, viral resistance nor therapy changes were documented. Pre-ART clonal expansion yielded clones that dominated the repertoire at all time points.

This clone ranks as medium-sized (0.01 to 0.1%). The antigen remains undetermined. immunoSEQ v3.0 was run at survey level. This table comes from immunoSEQ multiplex PCR, and its TCRdb copy is limited to in-frame clones, with some not included. This table holds under 20,000 clones, around 83% found once. V was trimmed by 0 bases and J by 7 bases, leaving 13 bases between them. The CDR3 extends over 13 amino acids. Germline CDR1 GTSNPN, CDR2 SVGIG (reference sequence). The specimen comprised unsorted PBMCs, sampled just before starting antiretroviral therapy. The rearrangement joins TRBV30 to TRBJ2-7, with D perhaps TRBD1 or TRBD2 (5 bases each). The receptor was isolated from a middle-aged man with HIV. DNA of the CDR3: TGTGCCTGGAGTGTAGCGGCAGGGAGAGAGCAGTACTTC. This sequence encodes CAWSVAAGREQYF.